The source of this TCR beta chain is a study of T cell repertoires in cytomegalovirus infection. Each CDR3 protein is one row after TCRdb ran MiXCR on the reads. The sample has some 100,000 distinct CDR3 sequences, about a quarter seen once; the top ten hold about two fifths. This clonotype was seen a few times. The sample consisted of CD8+ T cells from PBMCs. The TCR was taken from a human donor in good health (CMV status not recorded). Some clones in this sample may be carry-over from other donors' samples.

The CDR3 region is CASWEISGYTF. The CDR3, as DNA: TGTGCCAGCTGGGAAATAAGTGGCTACACCTTC. This chain uses TRBV19 with TRBJ1-2; the D is unclear. Germline values: CDR1 LNHDA, CDR2 SQIVND (reference sequence). The CDR3 length is 11 residues. V was cut by 9 bases and J by 7 bases, with 12 bases left in between. The full variable domain, its missing parts supplied by reference TRBV19 and TRBJ1-2, is DGGITQSPKYLFRKEGQNVTLSCEQNLNHDAMYWYRQDPGQGLRLIYYSQIVNDFQKGDIAEGYSVSREKKESFPLTVTSAQKNPTAFYLCASWEISGYTFGSGTRLTVV.